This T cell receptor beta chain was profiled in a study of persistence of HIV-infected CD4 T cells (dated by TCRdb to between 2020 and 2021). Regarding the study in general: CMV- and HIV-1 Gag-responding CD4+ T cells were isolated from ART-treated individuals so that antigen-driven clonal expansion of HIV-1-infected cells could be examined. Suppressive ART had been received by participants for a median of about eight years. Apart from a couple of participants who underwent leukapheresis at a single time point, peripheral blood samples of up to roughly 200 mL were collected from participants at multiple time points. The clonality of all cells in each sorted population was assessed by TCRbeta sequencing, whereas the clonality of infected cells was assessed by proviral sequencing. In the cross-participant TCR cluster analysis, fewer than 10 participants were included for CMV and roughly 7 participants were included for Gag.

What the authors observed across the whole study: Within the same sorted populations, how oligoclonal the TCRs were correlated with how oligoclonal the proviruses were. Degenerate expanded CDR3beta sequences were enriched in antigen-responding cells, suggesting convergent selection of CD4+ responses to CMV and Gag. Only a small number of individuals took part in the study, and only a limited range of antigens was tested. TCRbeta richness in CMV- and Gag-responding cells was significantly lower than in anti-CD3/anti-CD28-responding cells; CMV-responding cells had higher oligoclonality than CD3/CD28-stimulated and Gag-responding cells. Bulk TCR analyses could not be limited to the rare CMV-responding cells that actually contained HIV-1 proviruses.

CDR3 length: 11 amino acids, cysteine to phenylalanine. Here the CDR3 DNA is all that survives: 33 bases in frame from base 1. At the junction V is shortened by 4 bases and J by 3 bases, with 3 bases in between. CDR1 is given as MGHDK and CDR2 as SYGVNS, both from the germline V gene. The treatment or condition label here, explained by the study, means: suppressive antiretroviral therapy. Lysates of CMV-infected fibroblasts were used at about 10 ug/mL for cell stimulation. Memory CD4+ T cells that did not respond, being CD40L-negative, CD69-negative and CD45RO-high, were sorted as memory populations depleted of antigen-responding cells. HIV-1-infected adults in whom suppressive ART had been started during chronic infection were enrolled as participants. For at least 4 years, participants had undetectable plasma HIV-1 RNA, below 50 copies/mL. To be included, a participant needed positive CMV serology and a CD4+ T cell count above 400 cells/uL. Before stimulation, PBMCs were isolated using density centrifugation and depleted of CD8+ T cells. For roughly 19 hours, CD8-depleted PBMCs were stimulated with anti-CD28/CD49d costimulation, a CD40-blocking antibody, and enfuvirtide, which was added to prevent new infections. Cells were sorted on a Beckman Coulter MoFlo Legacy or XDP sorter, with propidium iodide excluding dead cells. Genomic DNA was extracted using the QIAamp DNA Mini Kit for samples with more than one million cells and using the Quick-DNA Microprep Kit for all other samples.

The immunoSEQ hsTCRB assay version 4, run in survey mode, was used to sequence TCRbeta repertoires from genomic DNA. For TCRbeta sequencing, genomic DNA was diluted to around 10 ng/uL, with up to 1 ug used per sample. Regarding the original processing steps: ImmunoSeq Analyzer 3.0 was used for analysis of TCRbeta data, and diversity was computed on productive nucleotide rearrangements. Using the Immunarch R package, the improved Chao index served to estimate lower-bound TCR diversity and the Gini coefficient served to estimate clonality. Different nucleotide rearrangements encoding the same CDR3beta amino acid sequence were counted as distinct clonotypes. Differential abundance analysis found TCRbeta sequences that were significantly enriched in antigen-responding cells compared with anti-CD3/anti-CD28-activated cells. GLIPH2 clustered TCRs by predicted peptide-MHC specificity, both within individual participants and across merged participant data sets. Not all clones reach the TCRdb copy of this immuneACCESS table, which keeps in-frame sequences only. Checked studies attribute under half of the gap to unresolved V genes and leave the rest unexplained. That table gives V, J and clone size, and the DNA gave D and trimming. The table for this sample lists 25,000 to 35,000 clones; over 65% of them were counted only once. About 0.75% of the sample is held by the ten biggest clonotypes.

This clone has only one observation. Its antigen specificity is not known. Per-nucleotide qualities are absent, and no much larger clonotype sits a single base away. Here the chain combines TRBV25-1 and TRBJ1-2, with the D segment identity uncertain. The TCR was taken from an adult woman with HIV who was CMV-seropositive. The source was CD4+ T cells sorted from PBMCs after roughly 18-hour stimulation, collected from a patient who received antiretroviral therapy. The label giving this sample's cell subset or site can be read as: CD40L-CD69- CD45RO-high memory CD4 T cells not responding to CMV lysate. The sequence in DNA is TGTGCCAGCAGTGCCCACTATGGCTACACCTTC. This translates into CASSAHYGYTF.